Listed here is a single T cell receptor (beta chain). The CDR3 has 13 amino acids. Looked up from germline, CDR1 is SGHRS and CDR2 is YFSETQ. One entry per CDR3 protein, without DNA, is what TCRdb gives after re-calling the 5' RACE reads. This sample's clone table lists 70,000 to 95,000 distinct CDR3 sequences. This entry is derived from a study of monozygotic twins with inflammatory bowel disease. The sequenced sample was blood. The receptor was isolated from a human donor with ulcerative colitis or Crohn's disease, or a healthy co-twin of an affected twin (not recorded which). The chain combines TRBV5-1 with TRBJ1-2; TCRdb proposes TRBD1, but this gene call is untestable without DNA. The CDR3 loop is CASSGTGAYGYTF.